The rows below give T cell receptor beta chains drawn from one sample of a study of blood T cell repertoires in COVID-19. Clones were sequenced by immunoSEQ multiplex PCR, and TCRdb holds only the in-frame ones, with some missing. The data hold about 130,000 clones, with around 86% observed a single time. Sequencing was performed on peripheral blood. These TCRs come from a woman at least 80 years old with acute or convalescent COVID-19. Each CDR3 is given with its conserved first and last residue. A D gene is named only where the DNA matches it firmly. Clone size, where shown, is once, few, many, or a class for clones that have expanded.

J gene,clone size,V gene,D gene,CDR3 DNA,CDR3 protein
TRBJ1-6,.,TRBV4-3,TRBD1,TGCGCCAGCAGCCAAGCCTTTACAGGGGGAAATTCACCCCTCCACTTT,CASSQAFTGGNSPLHF
TRBJ2-7,.,TRBV5-6,.,TGTGCCAGCAGCTTGGCTCGCCAGTGGCAGTACTTC,CASSLARQWQYF
TRBJ2-3,once,TRBV18,.,TGTGCCAGCTCACCGCAGGGGTACACAGATACGCAGTATTTT,CASSPQGYTDTQYF
TRBJ2-5,.,TRBV18,.,TGTGCCAGCTCTCCGGGGAGTGCGGCCCAAGAGACCCAGTACTTC,CASSPGSAAQETQYF
TRBJ2-3,.,TRBV12-3/TRBV12-4,.,TGTGCCAGCAGTTTAACATCCTGGGATACGCAGTATTTT,CASSLTSWDTQYF
TRBJ2-4,.,TRBV7-9,TRBD1,TGTGCCAGCAGCCGGGACAGGCACGGGGTGAGCATTCAGTACTTC,CASSRDRHGVSIQYF
TRBJ1-1,.,TRBV5-1,TRBD1,TGCGCCACCAGGACAGGGGGCGGAACTGAAGCTTTCTTT,CATRTGGGTEAFF
TRBJ2-7,.,TRBV7-8,.,TGTGCCAGCAGCCACTATGGGTCCGACCACGAGCAGTACTTC,CASSHYGSDHEQYF
TRBJ1-6,.,TRBV5-4,.,TGTGCCGCCAAGAGCGACTTGAATTCACCCCTCCACTTT,CAAKSDLNSPLHF
TRBJ1-5,.,TRBV10-3,.,TGTGCCATCAGTGACAGTGTTAGCAATCAGCCCCAGCATTTT,CAISDSVSNQPQHF
TRBJ2-1,.,TRBV24-1,TRBD1,TGTGCCACCAGTGATCCGGGACAGGGAGCCTCTGAGCAGTTCTTC,CATSDPGQGASEQFF
TRBJ1-2,.,TRBV19,.,TGTGCCAGTAGTAGGAACGGGGATTCTAACTATGGCTACACCTTC,CASSRNGDSNYGYTF
TRBJ1-1,once,TRBV18,TRBD1,TGTGCCAGCTCACCTGGACGGACAGGGAACACTGAAGCTTTCTTT,CASSPGRTGNTEAFF
TRBJ2-5,.,TRBV10-3,TRBD2,TGTGCCATCAGTGTGACTAGCGGGGGGGCAGGTCGAGAGACCCAGTACTTC,CAISVTSGGAGRETQYF
TRBJ2-3,.,TRBV6-5,.,TGTGCCAGCAGTATCCTACCGAGCACAGATACGCAGTATTTT,CASSILPSTDTQYF
TRBJ2-2,.,TRBV7-6,.,TGTGCCAGCAGCTTACTCAGGGGAACCGGGGAGCTGTTTTTT,CASSLLRGTGELFF
TRBJ1-2,once,TRBV7-2,.,TGTGCCAGCAGCCTCGGTGGGGGGACTTCTAACTATGGCTACACCTTC,CASSLGGGTSNYGYTF
TRBJ1-4,.,TRBV12-5,.,TGTGCTAGTGGCCTCACAGGGTTAACTAATGAAAAACTGTTTTTT,CASGLTGLTNEKLFF
TRBJ1-3,.,TRBV10-2,.,TGCGCCAGCAGTGAGTGGGGCGGGAGCGGAAACACCATATATTTT,CASSEWGGSGNTIYF
TRBJ1-3,.,TRBV5-1,TRBD1,TGCGCCAGCAGCCCGGCACTGACAGGGGCATCTGGAAACACCATATATTTT,CASSPALTGASGNTIYF
TRBJ1-3,.,TRBV3-1/TRBV3-2,.,TGTGCCAGCAGCCAAGGGGGCGGAAACACCATATATTTT,CASSQGGGNTIYF
TRBJ1-1,.,TRBV20-1,TRBD1,TGCAGTGCTAGTTGGCGAGGGGGCGCGACTGAAGCTTTCTTT,CSASWRGGATEAFF
TRBJ1-6,few,TRBV5-4,TRBD1,TGTGCCACCCGACAGGGAAATTCACCCCTCCACTTT,CATRQGNSPLHF
TRBJ1-2,.,TRBV29-1,.,TGCAGCGTTGAAGACCTAGTCCCCTATGGCTACACCTTC,CSVEDLVPYGYTF
TRBJ1-1,.,TRBV27,.,TGTGCCAGCAGCCGCAGGGAATGGAACACTGAAGCTTTCTTT,CASSRREWNTEAFF
TRBJ1-6,few,TRBV6-5,.,TGTGCCAGCAGGGGGGGGCGAGGGAAGGGTTCACCCCTCCACTTT,CASRGGRGKGSPLHF
TRBJ2-7,.,TRBV15,.,TGTGCCACCAGCAGAGATCAATACGAGCAGTACTTC,CATSRDQYEQYF
TRBJ1-2,.,TRBV7-8,.,TGTGCCAGCAGTTTAAGGGGGTGGGATGGCTACACCTTC,CASSLRGWDGYTF
TRBJ1-2,.,TRBV7-8,.,TGTGCCAGCAGCCCCATACCTAATGGCTACACCTTC,CASSPIPNGYTF
TRBJ1-1,many,TRBV6-5,TRBD1,TGTGCCGGAGGACAGGGAGTGAACACTGAAGCTTTCTTT,CAGGQGVNTEAFF
TRBJ1-3,.,TRBV28,.,TGTGCCAGCCGGAGACAGGGAAACACCATATATTTT,CASRRQGNTIYF
TRBJ1-1,.,TRBV6-2/TRBV6-3,.,TGTGCCAGCAGCCCCATTTGGGGGCGATTCGCTGAAGCTTTCTTT,CASSPIWGRFAEAFF
TRBJ1-1,.,TRBV9,TRBD1,TGTGCCAGCAGCCCCCTTACGCCTTTACAGGGGAGCACTGAAGCTTTCTTT,CASSPLTPLQGSTEAFF
TRBJ2-7,.,TRBV5-4,.,TGTGCCAGCAGCTCCTTTGAGAGCTACGAGCAGTACTTC,CASSSFESYEQYF
TRBJ1-2,.,TRBV4-3,TRBD1,TGCGCCAGCAGCCAAGATTGGAAGACAGGGGGCGCAACGAGTTATGGCTACACCTTC,CASSQDWKTGGATSYGYTF
TRBJ2-2,.,TRBV4-2,.,TGTGCCAGCAGCCCCGGGACGAACACCGGGGAGCTGTTTTTT,CASSPGTNTGELFF
TRBJ1-1,once,TRBV14,.,TGTGCCAGCAGCCAGTCTTTGAACACTGAAGCTTTCTTT,CASSQSLNTEAFF
TRBJ2-5,.,TRBV12-3/TRBV12-4,.,TGTGCCAGCAGTTTCCAAAACCAAGAGACCCAGTACTTC,CASSFQNQETQYF
TRBJ2-3,.,TRBV7-2,.,TGTGCCAGCAGCTTAGACAGGCAACCTGATACGCAGTATTTT,CASSLDRQPDTQYF
TRBJ1-6,.,TRBV7-2,.,TGTGCCAGCAGCCTCGTTCGGAATTCACCCCTCCACTTT,CASSLVRNSPLHF
TRBJ2-6,.,TRBV3-1/TRBV3-2,TRBD1,TGTGCCAGCAGCCGGACAGGGTCTGGGGCCAACGTCCTGACTTTC,CASSRTGSGANVLTF